This T cell receptor (beta chain) was sequenced in a study of shared clonotypes between healthy human individuals. Whole-study context: CD4 naive and CD4 memory each took three plates per donor, while CD8 naive took two and CD8 memory one. Study results and caveats: In contrast to clonotypes shared by all four donors, non-shared clonotypes had lower generation probabilities.

Researchers divided each subset's genomic DNA evenly across several immunoSEQ plates. The method was immunoSEQ multiplex PCR; TCRdb's version includes in-frame clones alone and lacks a portion of them. The repertoire holds approximately 1.4 million clones, nearly 99% seen once, with about 0.4% in the top ten. As to this clone: Antigen unknown. The junction shows a germline mismatch at one end, possibly a read error.

CDR3 length: 12 amino acids. The V gene's germline CDR1 is SGHTA and CDR2 FQGNSA. The authors divided CD4+ cells into CD45RA+ naive and CD45RA-negative memory subsets. The TCR was taken from a man aged 25-45 years in good health. Sequenced sample: naive CD4+ T cells sorted from blood. Subset in this sample: CD45RA+ positively selected. V is TRBV7-2 and J is TRBJ1-5; no clear D. CDR3 region: CAGSSSNQPQHF. CDR3 nucleotide sequence: TGTGCCGGCAGCTCATCCAATCAGCCCCAGCATTTT. Full variable domain (missing parts from reference TRBV7-2 and TRBJ1-5): GAGVSQSPSNKVTEKGKDVELRCDPISGHTALYWYRQSLGQGLEFLIYFQGNSAPDKSGLPSDRFSAERTGGSVSTLTIQRTQQEDSAVYLCAGSSSNQPQHFGDGTRLSIL.